The 30 T cell receptor beta chains below all came from one sample that was sequenced in a study of T cell clonality in common variable immunodeficiency. Study outcomes and limitations: Fewer deletions and N-nucleotide insertions were reportedly seen in common variable immunodeficiency TCR beta sequences.

The method was immunoSEQ multiplex PCR; TCRdb's version includes in-frame clones alone and lacks a portion of them. Singletons are absent from the sample, which has around 16,000 clones. Their cognate antigens are unknown. The sequencing sample was made of peripheral blood mononuclear cells. The receptors here all came from a human donor with common variable immunodeficiency.

This clone appeared a few times. The chain's CDR3 is CAWSVEGRNEQFF. The part of the CDR3 DNA that was read is TGTGCCTGGAGTGTAGAGGGGCGCAATGAG. The chain joins TRBV30 to TRBJ2-1; D could derive from TRBD1 or TRBD2 (5 bases each). Read data end 3 residues before the CDR3 end; the end is taken from the germline J gene. The CDR3 consists of 13 residues. The ends were cut back, 0 bases at V and 6 bases at J, with 9 bases in the middle. Looked up from germline, CDR1 is GTSNPN and CDR2 is SVGIG (reference sequence).

In this sample, this clone turned up a few times. From the germline J gene comes the end of the CDR3, since the read stops 3 residues before it. The rearrangement joins TRBV7-9 to TRBJ2-7, with D tentatively TRBD2 (5 bases). The ends were cut back, 3 bases at V and 2 bases at J, with 14 bases in the middle. The CDR3 extends over 15 amino acids. The germline CDR1 and CDR2 sequences are SEHNR and FQNEAQ (reference sequence). Here the CDR3 reads CASSFSRSGAYEQYF. The part of the CDR3 DNA that was read is TGTGCCAGCAGCTTTTCACGGAGCGGCGCCTACGAG.

Turning to this clone: With the read ending 3 residues before the CDR3 end, the germline J gene is used to fill in that end. The rearrangement joins TRBV7-2 to TRBJ2-7, with D hard to call. Germline V lookup: CDR1 SGHTA, CDR2 FQGNSA. CDR3 length equals 13 residues. Trimming left V 3 bases short and J 1 base short, with 7 bases between. The part of the CDR3 DNA that was read is TGTGCCAGCAGCTTTCAGGCTTCCTACGAG. This codes for CASSFQASYE. The whole CDR3 protein reads CASSFQASYEQYF.

This clone was observed at least ten times. Read sequence stops 3 residues before the CDR3 end, and the germline J gene provides the missing end. The V and J genes are TRBV5-1 and TRBJ1-2, with a possible D match to TRBD1 (5 bases). The V and J ends lost 4 bases and 2 bases respectively, with 9 bases between them. Germline loops: CDR1 SGHRS, CDR2 YFSETQ. This CDR3 is 13 amino acids long. The CDR3 loop reads CASSPGNNYGYTF. CDR3 DNA, as far as it was read: TGCGCCAGCAGCCCAGGGAACAACTATGGC.

About this clone itself: The read stops 3 residues short of the end of the CDR3; the missing end is completed from the germline J gene. The chain links TRBV2 to TRBJ2-7, with TRBD1 identical over 7 bases. Germline V gene sequence: CDR1 SNHLY, CDR2 FYNNEI. The CDR3 is 13 amino acids. V gave up 7 bases and J gave up 4 bases; unmatched junction bases: 7. Partial CDR3 DNA: TGTGCCAGCACTCCTTCCAGGGGGTACGAG. Translated: CASTPSRGYE. The entire CDR3 protein reads CASTPSRGYEQYF.

A word on this clone: The read halts 3 residues ahead of the CDR3 end, with the missing end drawn from the germline J gene. This chain links TRBV6-2 or TRBV6-3 with TRBJ2-1; D is uncertain. This CDR3 has 14 residues. Trimming removed 0 bases at V and 5 bases at J, with 8 bases between. Germline CDR1 reads MNHEY; CDR2 reads SVGEGT. The CDR3 here is CASSYSGRHNEQFF. The part of the CDR3 DNA that was read is TGTGCCAGCAGTTACTCCGGCAGGCACAATGAG.

The table lists this clone with a few counts. The CDR3 extends 3 residues past the end of the read, so its final part is completed from the germline J gene. V gene TRBV19 combines with J gene TRBJ2-2, with D perhaps assigned TRBD1 or TRBD2 (6 bases each). The germline CDR1 and CDR2 sequences are LNHDA and SQIVND (reference sequence). Trimming removed 3 bases at V and 1 base at J, with 12 bases between. The CDR3 is 16 amino acids. CDR3 DNA, as far as it was read: TGTGCCAGTAGTATCGGCGGGACACGGAACACCGGGGAG. This gives the protein CASSIGGTRNTGE. The whole CDR3 sequence reads CASSIGGTRNTGELFF.

Comment on this clone: The read terminates 3 residues before the CDR3 end, so the remaining end is supplied by the germline J gene. The chain is built from TRBV2 and TRBJ1-1, with a tentative D call TRBD1 (6 bases). The CDR3 has 13 amino acids. CDR1 and CDR2 from the germline V gene are SNHLY and FYNNEI. V lost 7 bases and J 0 bases, leaving 9 bases between the germline ends. The part of the CDR3 DNA that was read is TGTGCCAGCACGGGACAAATGAACACTGAA. It yields the protein CASTGQMNTE. The whole CDR3 protein reads CASTGQMNTEAFF.

A note on this clone: The read ends 3 residues early relative to the CDR3; the germline J gene fills the gap. J is TRBJ1-5 and V is TRBV7-6; D gene uncertain. This CDR3 region has 14 residues. Germline-derived CDR1 and CDR2 are SGHVS and FNYEAQ. The ends were cut back, 5 bases at V and 7 bases at J, with 15 bases in the middle. CDR3: CASSPNPEGQPQHF. The CDR3 bases that were read are TGTGCCAGCAGCCCCAACCCGGAAGGGCAGCCC.

A few counts support this clone. The sequenced fragment ends 3 residues before the CDR3 boundary, so the rest is inferred from the germline J gene. The chain employs TRBV18 and TRBJ2-3; the match to TRBD1 covers 7 bases. The ends lost 6 bases at V and 0 bases at J; junction bases unmatched: 9. Germline V lookup: CDR1 KGHSH, CDR2 LQKENI. This CDR3 comprises 16 residues. The part of the CDR3 DNA that was read is TGTGCCAGCTCCCCCCTCCGGGACAGAAGCACAGATACG. Amino acids: CASSPLRDRSTDT. The whole CDR3 sequence is CASSPLRDRSTDTQYF.

This clone came up a few times. The read gets to within 3 residues of the CDR3 end, and the germline J gene fills in the rest. The chain joins TRBV20-1 to TRBJ1-2; 8 bases line up with TRBD1. The length of the CDR3 is 16 residues. Germline V lookup: CDR1 DFQATT, CDR2 SNEGSKA (reference sequence). The J segment lost 3 bases and the V segment lost 3 bases, leaving 12 bases of the junction unmatched. CDR3 protein: CSASNFGQGNDYGYTF. CDR3 DNA, as far as it was read: TGCAGTGCTAGCAACTTCGGACAGGGCAACGACTATGGC.

As concerns this clone: The read comes to an end 3 residues before the CDR3 does, leaving the germline J gene to fill in the end. The rearrangement links TRBV30 to TRBJ1-6, with TRBD1 identical over 8 bases. The CDR3 totals 13 residues. Trimming at V came to 5 bases and at J to 8 bases, leaving 5 bases not matched to a gene. Germline CDR1 and CDR2: GTSNPN and SVGIG (reference sequence). CDR3: CAWAGGAYSPLHF. CDR3 bases read: TGTGCCTGGGCAGGGGGCGCATATTCACCC.

This clone has more than one count but fewer than ten. The read gets to within 3 residues of the CDR3 end, and the germline J gene fills in the rest. The chain carries TRBV7-2 and TRBJ2-2, with a weak D call TRBD2 (5 bases). V dropped 4 bases and J dropped 7 bases, with 16 bases sitting between them. This CDR3 is built from 15 residues. Germline CDR1 SGHTA, CDR2 FQGNSA. CDR3 DNA, as far as it was read: TGTGCCAGCAGCTCCCAAGGCGGGTTGGGCGGGGAG. Translating gives CASSSQGGLGGE. The CDR3, in full, reads CASSSQGGLGGELFF.

Regarding this clone: The read halts 3 residues ahead of the CDR3 end, with the missing end drawn from the germline J gene. The rearrangement uses TRBV2 and TRBJ2-7; the match to TRBD2 covers 12 bases. Germline V gene sequence: CDR1 SNHLY, CDR2 FYNNEI. Trimming cost V 6 bases and J 4 bases; bases outside gene matches: 7. CDR3 length: 15 residues. The CDR3 sequence: CASRELAGGPYEQYF. CDR3 DNA, as far as it was read: TGTGCCAGCAGGGAGCTAGCGGGAGGGCCTTACGAG.

On this clone itself: The read finishes 3 residues shy of the CDR3 end, and the germline J gene is used to complete it. This chain joins TRBV20-1 and TRBJ1-2; the D gene is possibly TRBD1 (5 bases). Per the germline V gene, CDR1 is DFQATT and CDR2 is SNEGSKA (reference sequence). V lost 2 bases and J lost 5, with 12 bases in between. CDR3 length equals 13 residues. CDR3 in amino acids: CSARPQGVYGYTF. Incomplete CDR3 DNA: TGCAGTGCTAGACCCCAGGGAGTGTATGGC.

Only a few counts were recorded for this clone. The CDR3 goes on 3 residues after the read ends, and that part is filled in from the germline J gene. This chain connects TRBV2 to TRBJ1-4; 7 bases are a match to TRBD1. J lost 0 bases, V lost 4 bases, and 2 bases had no gene match. The CDR3 has 15 residues. The germline V gene has CDR1 SNHLY and CDR2 FYNNEI. The sequenced CDR3 bases are TGTGCCAGCAGTGCGGGACAGACAACTAATGAAAAA. As protein: CASSAGQTTNEK. The complete CDR3 sequence is CASSAGQTTNEKLFF.

This clone was observed a handful of times. Coverage ceases 3 residues before the CDR3 finishes, and the germline J gene fills in the end. The rearrangement uses TRBV7-9 and TRBJ2-1; TRBD1 might be the D (5 bases). V was trimmed by 4 bases and J by 0 bases, leaving 10 bases between them. Per germline, CDR1 SEHNR and CDR2 FQNEAQ (reference sequence). This CDR3 has 15 amino acids. CDR3 DNA, as far as it was read: TGTGCCAGCAGCTCGGCGACAGACTCCTACAATGAG. Protein: CASSSATDSYNE. The whole CDR3 reads CASSSATDSYNEQFF.

This clone came up a few times. The read ends 3 residues early relative to the CDR3; the germline J gene fills the gap. The genes are TRBV18 and TRBJ2-5; TRBD2 matches 13 bases. Trimming at V came to 6 bases and at J to 2 bases, leaving 6 bases not matched to a gene. From germline, CDR1 is KGHSH and CDR2 LQKENI. The length of the CDR3 is 16 residues. The CDR3 loop is CASSLGTSGAQETQYF. The covered CDR3 bases are TGTGCCAGCTCCTTAGGGACTAGCGGGGCGCAAGAGACC.

In its sample, this clone was seen a few times. The sequence runs out 3 residues before the end of the CDR3; the remainder is reconstructed from the germline J gene. This chain connects TRBV6-2 or TRBV6-3 to TRBJ2-7; 10 nucleotides line up with TRBD1. There are 15 residues in the CDR3. Germline loops: CDR1 MNHEY, CDR2 SVGEGT. V dropped 5 bases and J dropped 5; count of bases not matched to a gene: 9. CDR3 residues: CASSRQTGGFNEQYF. Incomplete CDR3 DNA: TGTGCCAGCAGTCGCCAGACAGGGGGCTTCAACGAG.

This clone turned up a few times. The read ends 3 residues early relative to the CDR3; the germline J gene fills the gap. This rearrangement joins TRBV5-1 to TRBJ2-7; 8 bases fit TRBD1. After removal of 3 bases from V and 4 bases from J, the junction contained 9 bases not matched to a gene. The CDR3 has 15 amino acids. Germline CDR1 reads SGHRS; CDR2 reads YFSETQ. CDR3 region: CASSSLLGQGYEQYF. The CDR3 bases that were read are TGCGCCAGCAGCTCCCTTCTCGGACAGGGTTACGAG.

In its sample, this clone was seen a few times. The sequenced fragment ends 3 residues before the CDR3 boundary, so the rest is inferred from the germline J gene. The genes are TRBV19 and TRBJ1-3; D remains ambiguous. Deletions cut 9 bases from V and 0 bases from J, with 15 bases between. Germline CDR1 and CDR2: LNHDA and SQIVND (reference sequence). CDR3 length: 15 amino acids. This chain's CDR3 is CASLSGLHSGNTIYF. Partial CDR3 DNA: TGTGCCAGCCTGTCTGGGCTGCACTCTGGAAACACC.

Worth noting for this clone: The DNA ends 3 residues before the CDR3 does, and the rest of the CDR3 is filled in from the germline J gene. V usage is TRBV18 and J usage is TRBJ2-1; 7 nucleotides align to TRBD1. Germline trimming cut 2 bases from V and 8 bases from J; bases unmatched to any gene: 12. The germline V gene encodes CDR1 KGHSH and CDR2 LQKENI. This CDR3 spans 16 amino acids. The sequenced part of the CDR3 DNA is TGTGCCAGCTCACCAGACAGGGTGGGCTCTTCCGATGAG. This sequence encodes CASSPDRVGSSDE. The full CDR3 protein is CASSPDRVGSSDEQFF.

This clone was recorded a few times. The CDR3 goes on 3 residues after the read ends, and that part is filled in from the germline J gene. The chain employs TRBV30 and TRBJ2-5; 7 positions match TRBD1. Germline trimming cut 2 bases from V and 2 bases from J; bases unmatched to any gene: 2. Germline lookup yields CDR1 GTSNPN and CDR2 SVGIG (reference sequence). The CDR3 sequence is 13 residues long. The CDR3 bases that were read are TGTGCCTGGAGTACAGGGGTACAAGAGACC. Amino acid sequence: CAWSTGVQET. The CDR3 in full is CAWSTGVQETQYF.

Details on this clone: The read gets to within 3 residues of the CDR3 end, and the germline J gene fills in the rest. This rearrangement joins TRBV2 to TRBJ2-3, with 7 bases fitting TRBD2. Per germline, CDR1 SNHLY and CDR2 FYNNEI. The J segment lost 6 bases and the V segment lost 6 bases, leaving 9 bases of the junction unmatched. This CDR3 region has 14 residues. The CDR3 loop is CASRGLTGGDTQYF. The DNA read from the CDR3 is TGTGCCAGCAGGGGACTAACAGGAGGTGATACG.

Only a few counts were recorded for this clone. The sequenced fragment ends 3 residues before the CDR3 boundary, so the rest is inferred from the germline J gene. The chain joins TRBV20-1 to TRBJ2-7, with D perhaps matching TRBD1 (7 bases). V was pared by 1 base and J by 0 bases, with 10 bases between. Per the germline V gene, CDR1 is DFQATT and CDR2 is SNEGSKA (reference sequence). This CDR3 contains 14 residues. The sequenced part of the CDR3 DNA is TGCAGTGCTAGAGTCAGGGGGGCCTCCTACGAG. This codes for CSARVRGASYE. The full-length CDR3 reads as CSARVRGASYEQYF.

This clone was observed many times. Coverage ceases 3 residues before the CDR3 finishes, and the germline J gene fills in the end. This chain joins TRBV13 and TRBJ1-2, with a weak D call TRBD1 (6 bases). V dropped 5 bases and J dropped 0 bases, with 13 bases sitting between them. CDR1 and CDR2 from the germline V gene are PRHDT and FYEKMQ (reference sequence). The CDR3 runs 15 residues. The CDR3 sequence: CASSEAGATNYGYTF. The sequenced part of the CDR3 DNA is TGTGCCAGCAGCGAAGCGGGGGCTACTAACTATGGC.

This clone was recorded at least ten times. This chain's CDR3 is CASSLGGEQFF. CDR3 bases read: TGTGCCAGCAGCCTCGGGGGTGAG. This chain links TRBV7-3 with TRBJ2-1, with TRBD2 as a possible D gene (6 bases). The read falls 3 residues short of the CDR3 end, and the missing part is taken from the germline J gene. This CDR3 contains 11 residues. Looked up from germline, CDR1 is SGHTA and CDR2 is FQGTGA. The V and J ends lost 5 bases and 9 bases respectively, with 8 bases between them.

As for this clone: The CDR3 end lies 3 residues beyond the end of the read and is filled in from the germline J gene. The J gene is TRBJ1-2, the V gene TRBV18; the match to TRBD1 covers 8 bases. The germline CDR1 and CDR2 sequences are KGHSH and LQKENI. The CDR3 totals 13 residues. The CDR3 reads CASSPGTGGGYTF. CDR3 bases read: TGTGCCAGCTCACCAGGGACAGGAGGAGGC.

Worth noting for this clone: The read falls 3 residues short of the CDR3 end, and the missing part is taken from the germline J gene. The V and J genes are TRBV7-2 and TRBJ2-7, with TRBD2 matching over 9 bases. Germline loops: CDR1 SGHTA, CDR2 FQGNSA. The CDR3 covers 14 residues. V lost 4 bases and J lost 6; bases outside the gene matches: 7. The CDR3 sequence is CASSSGTSSLEQYF. The part of the CDR3 DNA that was read is TGTGCCAGCAGCTCCGGGACTAGCTCCCTCGAG.

Only a few counts were recorded for this clone. From the germline J gene comes the end of the CDR3, since the read stops 3 residues before it. The J gene is TRBJ2-2, the V gene TRBV6-2 or TRBV6-3, with D tentatively TRBD1 (5 bases). Germline CDR1 is MNHEY and CDR2 is SVGEGT. The CDR3 is made up of 17 amino acids. The V and J ends lost 6 bases and 2 bases respectively, with 19 bases between them. The CDR3 spells CASSLDRLYPNTGELFF. The CDR3 DNA, read in part, is TGTGCCAGCAGCCTCGACAGACTCTACCCTAACACCGGGGAG.